This T cell receptor (beta chain) stems from a study of blood T cells in healthy people across ages. The study's findings and limits: A greater number of naive CD4+ cells and higher diversity distinguished long-lived donors from aged donors. Per million T cells, TCR beta diversity dropped about linearly as age rose.

Healthy Caucasian individuals from Russia aged about 6 to 100 served as donors. Concerning this clonotype itself: What it recognizes is unknown.

The germline V gene encodes CDR1 MNHNS and CDR2 SASEGT. Trimming took 6 bases from V and 8 from J; bases not matched to a gene: 13. The CDR3 covers 15 residues. A second PCR of 7 to 11 cycles used a sample-barcoded 5' primer and a J-beta primer mix. TCRdb re-called the 5' RACE reads through MiXCR, storing one row per CDR3 protein. The repertoire holds around 690,000 distinct CDR3 sequences, with 58% as singletons. The source of this sequence is a man between 60 and 75 years old in good health. This rearrangement joins TRBV6-1 to TRBJ2-4; TRBD2 matches at 7 bases. The material sequenced was blood. The CDR3 nucleotides are TGTGCCAGCAGCGTTGGTCTAGCGGATCGCTACATTCAGTACTTC. Translating gives CASSVGLADRYIQYF.